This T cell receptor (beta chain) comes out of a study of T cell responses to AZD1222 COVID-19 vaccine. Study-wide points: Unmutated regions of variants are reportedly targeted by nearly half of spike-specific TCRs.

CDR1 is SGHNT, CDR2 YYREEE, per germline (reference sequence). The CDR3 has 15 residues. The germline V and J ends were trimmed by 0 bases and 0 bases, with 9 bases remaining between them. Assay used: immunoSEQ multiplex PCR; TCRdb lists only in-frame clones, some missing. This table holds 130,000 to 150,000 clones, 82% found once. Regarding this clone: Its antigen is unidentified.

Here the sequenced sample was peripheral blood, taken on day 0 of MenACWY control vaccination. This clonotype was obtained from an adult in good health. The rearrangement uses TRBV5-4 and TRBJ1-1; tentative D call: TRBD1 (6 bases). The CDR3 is CASSLGGQLNTEAFF. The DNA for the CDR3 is TGTGCCAGCAGCTTGGGAGGACAGTTGAACACTGAAGCTTTCTTT.